A selection of T cell receptor beta chains follows, all from one sample in a study of T cells in localized non-small cell lung cancer. The protocol was immunoSEQ multiplex PCR, while the TCRdb copy is restricted to in-frame clones and leaves out a portion. The data show roughly 77,000 clones, with 88% seen just once and more than 20% held by the top ten. The specimen was peripheral blood, collected before any cancer treatment. The receptor set was obtained from a woman aged 40-69 years with stage I squamous cell lung carcinoma. Each CDR3 is given with its conserved first and last residue. D genes are given only for firm matches. Only some rows state a clone size, as once, few, many or a class for expanded clones.

j_gene: TRBJ1-6; d_gene: TRBD1; v_gene: TRBV19; abundance: .; CDR3aa: CASSPDRVNSPLHF; CDR3nt: TGTGCCAGTAGTCCGGACAGGGTCAATTCACCCCTCCACTTT
j_gene: TRBJ1-1; d_gene: .; v_gene: TRBV30; abundance: .; CDR3aa: CARRGGAGNTEAFF; CDR3nt: TGTGCCCGTCGTGGAGGGGCAGGGAACACTGAAGCTTTCTTT
j_gene: TRBJ1-4; d_gene: .; v_gene: TRBV9; abundance: .; CDR3aa: CASSGTVSTNEKLFF; CDR3nt: TGTGCCAGCAGCGGGACAGTATCAACTAATGAAAAACTGTTTTTT
j_gene: TRBJ2-7; d_gene: .; v_gene: TRBV18; abundance: .; CDR3aa: CASSLSLSPGDEQYF; CDR3nt: TGTGCCAGCTCATTATCCCTTTCACCCGGGGACGAGCAGTACTTC
j_gene: TRBJ2-7; d_gene: .; v_gene: TRBV10-3; abundance: .; CDR3aa: CAISGVSYEQYF; CDR3nt: TGTGCCATCAGTGGTGTCAGCTACGAGCAGTACTTC
j_gene: TRBJ1-6; d_gene: .; v_gene: TRBV5-1; abundance: .; CDR3aa: CASSLASGASYNSPLHF; CDR3nt: TGCGCCAGCAGCTTGGCCTCTGGGGCCTCCTATAATTCACCCCTCCACTTT
j_gene: TRBJ2-1; d_gene: .; v_gene: TRBV29-1; abundance: .; CDR3aa: CSVEGDIDEQFF; CDR3nt: TGCAGCGTTGAAGGGGATATTGATGAGCAGTTCTTC
j_gene: TRBJ2-7; d_gene: .; v_gene: TRBV4-1; abundance: .; CDR3aa: CASSQTFGTSFYEQYF; CDR3nt: TGCGCCAGCAGCCAGACATTCGGGACAAGCTTCTACGAGCAGTACTTC
j_gene: TRBJ2-5; d_gene: .; v_gene: TRBV6-1; abundance: .; CDR3aa: CASSESGQETQYF; CDR3nt: TGTGCCAGCAGTGAAAGCGGCCAAGAGACCCAGTACTTC
j_gene: TRBJ2-7; d_gene: TRBD2; v_gene: TRBV4-1; abundance: .; CDR3aa: CASSQRRTYLAGVSSYEQYF; CDR3nt: TGCGCCAGCAGCCAAAGGAGGACTTATCTAGCGGGGGTAAGCTCCTACGAGCAGTACTTC
j_gene: TRBJ2-4; d_gene: .; v_gene: TRBV6-1; abundance: .; CDR3aa: CASSDNIQYF; CDR3nt: TGTGCCAGCAGTGATAACATTCAGTACTTC
j_gene: TRBJ2-1; d_gene: TRBD2; v_gene: TRBV6-5; abundance: once; CDR3aa: CASRRGAGNEQFF; CDR3nt: TGTGCCAGCAGGCGGGGGGCGGGGAATGAGCAGTTCTTC
j_gene: TRBJ2-3; d_gene: TRBD2; v_gene: TRBV5-1; abundance: .; CDR3aa: CASSLSLAGGQSTDTQYF; CDR3nt: TGCGCCAGCAGCTTGTCACTAGCGGGGGGCCAATCCACAGATACGCAGTATTTT
j_gene: TRBJ2-1; d_gene: TRBD2; v_gene: TRBV9; abundance: .; CDR3aa: CASAGVYNEQFF; CDR3nt: TGTGCCAGCGCGGGGGTATACAATGAGCAGTTCTTC
j_gene: TRBJ1-6; d_gene: .; v_gene: TRBV4-2; abundance: .; CDR3aa: CASSLQGGKGDSPLHF; CDR3nt: TGTGCCAGCAGCCTTCAGGGAGGTAAAGGGGATTCACCCCTCCACTTT
j_gene: TRBJ2-3; d_gene: .; v_gene: TRBV5-4; abundance: .; CDR3aa: CASGGGGSSTDTQYF; CDR3nt: TGTGCCAGCGGGGGAGGGGGTAGCAGCACAGATACGCAGTATTTT
j_gene: TRBJ2-1; d_gene: .; v_gene: TRBV25-1; abundance: .; CDR3aa: CASSEWTGSSYNEQFF; CDR3nt: TGTGCCAGCAGTGAATGGACCGGGAGCTCCTACAATGAGCAGTTCTTC
j_gene: TRBJ1-4; d_gene: .; v_gene: TRBV6-5; abundance: .; CDR3aa: CASSYRWGDNEKLFF; CDR3nt: TGTGCCAGCAGTTACCGATGGGGAGATAATGAAAAACTGTTTTTT
j_gene: TRBJ1-1; d_gene: .; v_gene: TRBV1; abundance: .; CDR3aa: CTSSQDRKGGAGPDTEAFF; CDR3nt: TGCACCAGCAGCCAAGATCGTAAAGGGGGCGCGGGTCCGGACACTGAAGCTTTCTTT
j_gene: TRBJ2-1; d_gene: TRBD2; v_gene: TRBV29-1; abundance: .; CDR3aa: CSVDYGGGYNEQFF; CDR3nt: TGCAGCGTTGATTACGGGGGGGGTTACAATGAGCAGTTCTTC
j_gene: TRBJ1-1; d_gene: .; v_gene: TRBV19; abundance: .; CDR3aa: CASSVALRIMNTEAFF; CDR3nt: TGTGCCAGTAGTGTCGCGCTTAGGATAATGAACACTGAAGCTTTCTTT
j_gene: TRBJ1-2; d_gene: TRBD1; v_gene: TRBV18; abundance: .; CDR3aa: CASSQTGGGGYTF; CDR3nt: TGTGCCAGCTCACAAACAGGGGGAGGTGGCTACACCTTC
j_gene: TRBJ1-3; d_gene: .; v_gene: TRBV6-6; abundance: .; CDR3aa: CASSYSSSSGNTIYF; CDR3nt: TGTGCCAGCAGTTACTCGAGCTCCTCTGGAAACACCATATATTTT
j_gene: TRBJ2-7; d_gene: TRBD1; v_gene: TRBV6-1; abundance: .; CDR3aa: CASSRIGTGKYEQYF; CDR3nt: TGTGCCAGCAGCCGAATAGGGACAGGGAAATACGAGCAGTACTTC
j_gene: TRBJ1-6; d_gene: TRBD1; v_gene: TRBV6-5; abundance: .; CDR3aa: CASSYSGTANSPLHF; CDR3nt: TGTGCCAGCAGTTACTCCGGGACAGCTAATTCACCCCTCCACTTT
j_gene: TRBJ2-1; d_gene: TRBD2; v_gene: TRBV15; abundance: .; CDR3aa: CATSRLAGGLYNEQFF; CDR3nt: TGTGCCACCAGCAGATTAGCGGGGGGTCTCTACAATGAGCAGTTCTTC
j_gene: TRBJ1-1; d_gene: .; v_gene: TRBV9; abundance: .; CDR3aa: CASSVVEPGAEAFF; CDR3nt: TGTGCCAGCAGCGTAGTCGAGCCCGGCGCTGAAGCTTTCTTT
j_gene: TRBJ2-5; d_gene: .; v_gene: TRBV13; abundance: .; CDR3aa: CASSSKGEEETQYF; CDR3nt: TGTGCCAGCAGCTCCAAGGGGGAGGAGGAGACCCAGTACTTC
j_gene: TRBJ2-1; d_gene: TRBD2; v_gene: TRBV9; abundance: .; CDR3aa: CASSVVSSGGDNEQFF; CDR3nt: TGTGCCAGCAGCGTAGTTAGCAGCGGGGGCGACAATGAGCAGTTCTTC
j_gene: TRBJ1-3; d_gene: TRBD1; v_gene: TRBV30; abundance: few; CDR3aa: CAWSVGTASGNTIYF; CDR3nt: TGTGCCTGGAGTGTCGGGACAGCCTCTGGAAACACCATATATTTT
j_gene: TRBJ1-5; d_gene: .; v_gene: TRBV7-9; abundance: .; CDR3aa: CASSLGSDVWQHF; CDR3nt: TGTGCCAGCAGCTTAGGGTCGGACGTCTGGCAGCATTTT
j_gene: TRBJ1-1; d_gene: .; v_gene: TRBV29-1; abundance: .; CDR3aa: CSVYNTEAFF; CDR3nt: TGCAGCGTATATAACACTGAAGCTTTCTTT
j_gene: TRBJ1-1; d_gene: .; v_gene: TRBV2; abundance: .; CDR3aa: CASSEGWTNTEAFF; CDR3nt: TGTGCCAGCAGTGAAGGGTGGACGAACACTGAAGCTTTCTTT
j_gene: TRBJ2-1; d_gene: TRBD2; v_gene: TRBV6-1; abundance: .; CDR3aa: CASSGASGGVAYNEQFF; CDR3nt: TGTGCCAGCAGTGGGGCTAGCGGGGGGGTCGCCTACAATGAGCAGTTCTTC
j_gene: TRBJ2-7; d_gene: .; v_gene: TRBV5-4; abundance: .; CDR3aa: CASSYGGLSYEQYF; CDR3nt: TGTGCCAGCAGCTACGGGGGCCTCTCCTACGAGCAGTACTTC
j_gene: TRBJ2-3; d_gene: TRBD2; v_gene: TRBV9; abundance: .; CDR3aa: CASSYSSGGWTDTQYF; CDR3nt: TGTGCCAGCAGCTACAGCAGCGGGGGGTGGACAGATACGCAGTATTTT
j_gene: TRBJ1-2; d_gene: .; v_gene: TRBV18; abundance: .; CDR3aa: CASSPRQDPGYTF; CDR3nt: TGTGCCAGCTCACCACGCCAGGACCCTGGCTACACCTTC
j_gene: TRBJ2-1; d_gene: .; v_gene: TRBV7-8; abundance: .; CDR3aa: CASSLTGNEQFF; CDR3nt: TGTGCCAGCAGCTTGACGGGAAATGAGCAGTTCTTC
j_gene: TRBJ1-3; d_gene: TRBD1; v_gene: TRBV6-1; abundance: .; CDR3aa: CASSADRRGNTIYF; CDR3nt: TGTGCCAGCAGTGCGGACAGGCGAGGAAACACCATATATTTT
j_gene: TRBJ1-1; d_gene: .; v_gene: TRBV7-2; abundance: .; CDR3aa: CASSWGVGVEAFF; CDR3nt: TGTGCCAGCAGCTGGGGCGTGGGGGTCGAAGCTTTCTTT
j_gene: TRBJ1-5; d_gene: TRBD1; v_gene: TRBV4-1; abundance: .; CDR3aa: CASSQEPVRGLPGQPQHF; CDR3nt: TGCGCCAGCAGCCAAGAGCCGGTCAGGGGGCTACCGGGCCAGCCCCAGCATTTT
j_gene: TRBJ2-7; d_gene: .; v_gene: TRBV19; abundance: .; CDR3aa: CASSRGVISYEQYF; CDR3nt: TGTGCCAGTAGCCGGGGCGTGATTTCCTACGAGCAGTACTTC
j_gene: TRBJ2-5; d_gene: .; v_gene: TRBV4-1; abundance: .; CDR3aa: CASSQDYRDGKTQYF; CDR3nt: TGCGCCAGCAGCCAAGACTACAGGGACGGAAAGACCCAGTACTTC
j_gene: TRBJ1-2; d_gene: .; v_gene: TRBV5-1; abundance: .; CDR3aa: CASSLGAGVSVYGYTF; CDR3nt: TGCGCCAGCAGCTTGGGGGCAGGGGTCTCCGTCTATGGCTACACCTTC
j_gene: TRBJ1-5; d_gene: .; v_gene: TRBV30; abundance: .; CDR3aa: CAWSVSPNQPQHF; CDR3nt: TGTGCCTGGAGTGTTTCCCCTAATCAGCCCCAGCATTTT
j_gene: TRBJ1-1; d_gene: .; v_gene: TRBV19; abundance: once; CDR3aa: CATTSQGGTEAFF; CDR3nt: TGTGCCACCACATCACAGGGAGGAACTGAAGCTTTCTTT
j_gene: TRBJ2-2; d_gene: .; v_gene: TRBV29-1; abundance: .; CDR3aa: CSVGRNTGELFF; CDR3nt: TGCAGCGTTGGTCGGAACACCGGGGAGCTGTTTTTT
j_gene: TRBJ1-2; d_gene: .; v_gene: TRBV6-1; abundance: .; CDR3aa: CASSEEVLGYGYTF; CDR3nt: TGTGCCAGCAGTGAGGAGGTATTAGGCTATGGCTACACCTTC
j_gene: TRBJ1-2; d_gene: .; v_gene: TRBV14; abundance: .; CDR3aa: CASSQDRSLGYTF; CDR3nt: TGTGCCAGCAGCCAAGATAGGTCTCTTGGCTACACCTTC
j_gene: TRBJ2-3; d_gene: TRBD1; v_gene: TRBV7-6; abundance: .; CDR3aa: CASSLAGQGAGGQYF; CDR3nt: TGTGCCAGCAGCTTAGCGGGACAGGGGGCTGGTGGGCAGTATTTT
j_gene: TRBJ2-6; d_gene: .; v_gene: TRBV7-9; abundance: .; CDR3aa: CASSLRGAGANVLTF; CDR3nt: TGTGCCAGCAGCTTACGAGGGGCTGGGGCCAACGTCCTGACTTTC
j_gene: TRBJ1-1; d_gene: TRBD1; v_gene: TRBV2; abundance: .; CDR3aa: CASRKTGDTEAFF; CDR3nt: TGTGCCAGCAGGAAGACAGGGGACACTGAAGCTTTCTTT
j_gene: TRBJ2-1; d_gene: .; v_gene: TRBV2; abundance: .; CDR3aa: CASSGGSYNEQFF; CDR3nt: TGTGCCAGCAGTGGTGGCAGCTACAATGAGCAGTTCTTC
j_gene: TRBJ2-7; d_gene: .; v_gene: TRBV5-1; abundance: .; CDR3aa: CASSPPGGSTEQYF; CDR3nt: TGCGCCAGCAGCCCGCCCGGGGGTTCCACCGAGCAGTACTTC
j_gene: TRBJ2-7; d_gene: .; v_gene: TRBV30; abundance: .; CDR3aa: CAWSVPPGAYEQYF; CDR3nt: TGTGCCTGGAGTGTACCTCCAGGCGCTTACGAGCAGTACTTC
j_gene: TRBJ1-2; d_gene: TRBD1; v_gene: TRBV10-2; abundance: .; CDR3aa: CASSEFNGQATRYGYTF; CDR3nt: TGCGCCAGCAGTGAGTTTAATGGACAGGCGACGCGCTATGGCTACACCTTC
j_gene: TRBJ1-1; d_gene: .; v_gene: TRBV27; abundance: .; CDR3aa: CASSLSNRVNTEAFF; CDR3nt: TGTGCCAGCAGTTTATCGAATCGGGTGAACACTGAAGCTTTCTTT
j_gene: TRBJ2-1; d_gene: .; v_gene: TRBV30; abundance: few; CDR3aa: CAWSLGGNEQFF; CDR3nt: TGTGCCTGGAGTCTAGGGGGGAATGAGCAGTTCTTC
j_gene: TRBJ2-5; d_gene: TRBD2; v_gene: TRBV2; abundance: few; CDR3aa: CASSEGGTSRETQYF; CDR3nt: TGTGCCAGCAGTGAAGGGGGGACTAGCAGAGAGACCCAGTACTTC
j_gene: TRBJ1-1; d_gene: TRBD1; v_gene: TRBV5-8; abundance: .; CDR3aa: CASSKYTGATEAFF; CDR3nt: TGTGCCAGCAGCAAATACACAGGGGCCACTGAAGCTTTCTTT